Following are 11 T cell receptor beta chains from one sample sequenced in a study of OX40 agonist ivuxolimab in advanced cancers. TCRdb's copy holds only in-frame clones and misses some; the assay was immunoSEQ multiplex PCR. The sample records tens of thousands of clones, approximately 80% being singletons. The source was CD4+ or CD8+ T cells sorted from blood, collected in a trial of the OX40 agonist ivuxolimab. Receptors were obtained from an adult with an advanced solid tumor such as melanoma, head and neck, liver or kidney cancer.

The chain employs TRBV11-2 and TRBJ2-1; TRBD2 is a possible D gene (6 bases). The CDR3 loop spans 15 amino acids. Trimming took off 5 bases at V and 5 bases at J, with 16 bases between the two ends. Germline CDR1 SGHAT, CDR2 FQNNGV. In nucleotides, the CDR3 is TGTGCCAGCAGCCCTGTTTGGAGGGAAAACAATGAGCAGTTCTTC. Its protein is CASSPVWRENNEQFF.

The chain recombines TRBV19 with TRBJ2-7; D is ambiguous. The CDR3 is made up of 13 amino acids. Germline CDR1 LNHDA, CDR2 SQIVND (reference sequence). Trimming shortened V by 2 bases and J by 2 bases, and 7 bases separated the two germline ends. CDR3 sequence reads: CASSIPGAYEQYF. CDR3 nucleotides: TGTGCCAGTAGTATACCTGGGGCCTACGAGCAGTACTTC. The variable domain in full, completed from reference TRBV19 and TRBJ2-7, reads DGGITQSPKYLFRKEGQNVTLSCEQNLNHDAMYWYRQDPGQGLRLIYYSQIVNDFQKGDIAEGYSVSREKKESFPLTVTSAQKNPTAFYLCASSIPGAYEQYFGPGTRLTVT.

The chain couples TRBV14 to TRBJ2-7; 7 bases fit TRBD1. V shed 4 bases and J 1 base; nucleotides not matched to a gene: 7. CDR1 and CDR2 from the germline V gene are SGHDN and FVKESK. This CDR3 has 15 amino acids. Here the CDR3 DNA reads TGTGCCAGCAGCCGACAGGGCGTCCTTTCCTACGAGCAGTACTTC. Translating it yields CASSRQGVLSYEQYF.

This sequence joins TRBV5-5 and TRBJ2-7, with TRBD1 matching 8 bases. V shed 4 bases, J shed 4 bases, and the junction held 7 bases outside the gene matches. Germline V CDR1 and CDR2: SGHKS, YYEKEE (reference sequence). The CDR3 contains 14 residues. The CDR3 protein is CASSLDRVKYEQYF. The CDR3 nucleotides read TGTGCCAGCAGCCTGGACAGGGTGAAGTACGAGCAGTACTTC.

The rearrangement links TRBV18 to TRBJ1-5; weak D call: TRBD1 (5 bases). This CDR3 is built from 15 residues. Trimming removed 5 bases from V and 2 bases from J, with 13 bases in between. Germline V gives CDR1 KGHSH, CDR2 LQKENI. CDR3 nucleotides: TGTGCCAGCTCATCCGCGGGGGTTGGCAATCAGCCCCAGCATTTT. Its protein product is CASSSAGVGNQPQHF.

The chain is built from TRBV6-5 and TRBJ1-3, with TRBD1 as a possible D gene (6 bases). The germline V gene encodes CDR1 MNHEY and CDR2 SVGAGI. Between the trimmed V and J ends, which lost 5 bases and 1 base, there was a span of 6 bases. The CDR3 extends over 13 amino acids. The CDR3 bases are TGTGCCAGCAGTAGGGGGTCTGGAAACACCATATATTTT. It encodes CASSRGSGNTIYF.

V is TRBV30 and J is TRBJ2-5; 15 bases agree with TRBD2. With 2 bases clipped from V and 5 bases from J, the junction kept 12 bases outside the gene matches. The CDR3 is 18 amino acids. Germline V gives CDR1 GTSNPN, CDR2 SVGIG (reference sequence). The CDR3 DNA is TGTGCCTGGAGTTCCATCCGGACTAGCGGGGGGGCGGGCGAGACCCAGTACTTC. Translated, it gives CAWSSIRTSGGAGETQYF.

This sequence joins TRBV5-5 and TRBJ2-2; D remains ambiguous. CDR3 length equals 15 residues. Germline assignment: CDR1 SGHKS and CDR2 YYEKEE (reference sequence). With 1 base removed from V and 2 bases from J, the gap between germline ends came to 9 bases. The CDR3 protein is CASSLLTQNTGELFF. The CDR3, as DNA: TGTGCCAGCAGCTTGTTAACACAAAACACCGGGGAGCTGTTTTTT.

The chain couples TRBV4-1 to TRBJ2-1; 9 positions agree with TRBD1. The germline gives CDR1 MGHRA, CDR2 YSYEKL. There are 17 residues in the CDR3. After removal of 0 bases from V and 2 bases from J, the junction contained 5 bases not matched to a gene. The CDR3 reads CASSQETQGAAYNEQFF. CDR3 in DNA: TGCGCCAGCAGCCAAGAGACACAGGGGGCGGCCTACAATGAGCAGTTCTTC.

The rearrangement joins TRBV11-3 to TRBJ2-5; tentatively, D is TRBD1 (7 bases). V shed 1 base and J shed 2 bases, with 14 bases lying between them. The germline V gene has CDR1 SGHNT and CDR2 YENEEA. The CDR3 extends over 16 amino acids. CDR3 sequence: CASSLGQGAGQETQYF. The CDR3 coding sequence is TGTGCCAGCAGCTTAGGACAGGGCGCGGGGCAAGAGACCCAGTACTTC.

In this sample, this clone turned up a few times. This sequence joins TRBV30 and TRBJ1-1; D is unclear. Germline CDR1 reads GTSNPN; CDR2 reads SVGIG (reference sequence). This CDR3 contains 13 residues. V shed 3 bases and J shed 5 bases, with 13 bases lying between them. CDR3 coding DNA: TGTGCCTGGAGCCACACCCGGCATACTGAAGCTTTCTTT. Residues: CAWSHTRHTEAFF.